Following are 25 T cell receptor beta chains from one sample sequenced in a study of siplizumab effects on memory and regulatory T cells. Assay used: immunoSEQ multiplex PCR; TCRdb lists only in-frame clones, some missing. The sample contains under 130,000 clones, about 93% of which appear only once. Sequenced input: CD4+ T cells sorted from blood. These receptors came from a human donor in good health.

The V gene is TRBV2, the J gene TRBJ2-7; 10 bases agree with TRBD2. This CDR3 contains 14 residues. With V trimmed by 7 bases and J by 3 bases, 6 bases remained unmatched. Germline CDR1 and CDR2: SNHLY and FYNNEI. In DNA, the CDR3 is TGTGCCAGCATAGAAGCGGGGGGGCGCTACGAGCAGTACTTC. It translates to CASIEAGGRYEQYF.

The J gene is TRBJ1-2, the V gene TRBV5-1, with D hard to call. This CDR3 has 14 amino acids. In germline, CDR1 is SGHRS, CDR2 YFSETQ. V was trimmed by 0 bases and J by 2 bases, leaving 8 bases between them. The CDR3: CASSLDIVNYGYTF. In DNA form, the CDR3 reads TGCGCCAGCAGCTTGGATATTGTCAACTATGGCTACACCTTC.

The chain uses TRBV19 and TRBJ2-7; 9 bases are a match to TRBD2. The CDR3 is 16 amino acids. Germline loops: CDR1 LNHDA, CDR2 SQIVND (reference sequence). With 5 bases clipped from V and 3 bases from J, the junction kept 11 bases outside the gene matches. This CDR3 reads CASSLKGLAGRYEQYF. Here the CDR3 DNA reads TGTGCCAGTAGTCTAAAGGGGCTAGCGGGGCGCTACGAGCAGTACTTC.

The V gene is TRBV11-3, the J gene TRBJ2-1; no clear D. Trimming stripped 2 bases from V and 2 bases from J, with 10 bases between. Per the germline V gene, CDR1 is SGHNT and CDR2 is YENEEA. CDR3 length: 15 amino acids. For the CDR3, the DNA is TGTGCCAGCAGCTTAATCGGGTTTCCCTACAATGAGCAGTTCTTC. Translation gives CASSLIGFPYNEQFF.

This chain connects TRBV6-5 to TRBJ2-7, with 10 bases matching TRBD1. After removal of 5 bases from V and 6 bases from J, the junction contained 10 bases not matched to a gene. Germline CDR1 and CDR2: MNHEY and SVGAGI. The CDR3 runs to 15 residues. The CDR3 DNA follows: TGTGCCAGCAGTCACACCGGGACAGGGGAGGGCGAGCAGTACTTC. This translates into CASSHTGTGEGEQYF.

This chain joins TRBV4-2 and TRBJ2-7; 8 bases are a match to TRBD1. Germline V lookup: CDR1 LGHNA, CDR2 YNFKEQ. V trimming: 3 bases; J trimming: 3 bases; junction bases outside the gene matches: 1. The CDR3 spans 13 residues. The CDR3 DNA follows: TGTGCCAGCAGCCACGGACAGGGCTACGAGCAGTACTTC. Its translation: CASSHGQGYEQYF.

The rearrangement joins TRBV25-1 to TRBJ1-3; D remains ambiguous. Trimming shortened V by 3 bases and J by 0 bases, and 15 bases separated the two germline ends. CDR1 is MGHDK and CDR2 is SYGVNS in the germline V gene. This CDR3 has 17 residues. CDR3 sequence reads: CASSEWQASSSGNTIYF. The CDR3, as DNA: TGTGCCAGCAGTGAGTGGCAGGCCTCTAGCTCTGGAAACACCATATATTTT. The full variable domain, with the rest looked up from reference TRBV25-1 and TRBJ1-3, is EADIYQTPRYLVIGTGKKITLECSQTMGHDKMYWYQQDPGMELHLIHYSYGVNSTEKGDLSSESTVSRIRTEHFPLTLESARPSHTSQYLCASSEWQASSSGNTIYFGEGSWLTVV.

The rearrangement uses TRBV5-5 and TRBJ1-1; D is ambiguous. Between the trimmed V and J ends, which lost 0 bases and 0 bases, there was a span of 6 bases. Germline lookup yields CDR1 SGHKS and CDR2 YYEKEE (reference sequence). This CDR3 comprises 14 residues. CDR3 loop: CASSLGHMNTEAFF. The CDR3 coding sequence is TGTGCCAGCAGCTTGGGACACATGAACACTGAAGCTTTCTTT.

A single count supports this clone. The chain joins TRBV30 to TRBJ2-3; 10 nucleotides match TRBD1. The CDR3 has 15 residues. J lost 4 bases, V lost 5 bases, and 9 bases had no gene match. Germline CDR1 and CDR2: GTSNPN and SVGIG (reference sequence). In DNA, the CDR3 is TGTGCCTGGGACCCGGGACAGGGGAGTGCAGATACGCAGTATTTT. Amino acids: CAWDPGQGSADTQYF.

V and J are TRBV30 and TRBJ1-2; D gene unclear. The V end lost 3 bases, the J end lost 7 bases, and 15 bases lay between the germline ends. Per germline, CDR1 GTSNPN and CDR2 SVGIG (reference sequence). The CDR3 spans 13 residues. This CDR3 reads CAWRDDVGPGYTF. In DNA form, the CDR3 reads TGTGCCTGGAGGGACGACGTCGGACCTGGCTACACCTTC.

V usage is TRBV6-5 and J usage is TRBJ2-7, with TRBD1 matching over 7 bases. CDR1 and CDR2 (germline): MNHEY, SVGAGI. V was pared by 6 bases and J by 0 bases, with 8 bases of the junction left unmatched. The CDR3 has 15 amino acids. Here the CDR3 DNA reads TGTGCCAGCAGCTCCCCGGCAGGGGGCTCCTACGAGCAGTACTTC. Its translation: CASSSPAGGSYEQYF.

The CDR3 DNA is TGTGCCAGTAGTATACTAGCGGTAAACACCGGGGAGCTGTTTTTT. Translating it yields CASSILAVNTGELFF. This chain joins TRBV19 and TRBJ2-2; TRBD2 agrees at 7 bases. The CDR3 totals 15 residues. V trimming: 2 bases; J trimming: 2 bases; junction bases outside the gene matches: 2. Germline V gene sequence: CDR1 LNHDA, CDR2 SQIVND (reference sequence).

This chain links TRBV9 with TRBJ2-3; 9 positions match TRBD2. The CDR3 covers 15 residues. CDR1 and CDR2 from the germline V gene are SGDLS and YYNGEE. Losses at the gene ends were 0 bases for V and 4 bases for J; bases not matched to a gene: 3. The CDR3 DNA follows: TGTGCCAGCAGCGTAGCGGCTAGCGGGGCAGATACGCAGTATTTT. This gives the protein CASSVAASGADTQYF.

J is TRBJ1-6 and V is TRBV11-3; 10 bases align to TRBD1. V was clipped by 5 bases and J by 10 bases; unmatched bases: 2. Looked up from germline, CDR1 is SGHNT and CDR2 is YENEEA. CDR3 length: 13 residues. CDR3 sequence (DNA): TGTGCCAGCAGCCCGGGACAGGGGTCACCCCTCCACTTT. This encodes CASSPGQGSPLHF.

V is TRBV25-1 and J is TRBJ1-1; D not certain. CDR1 and CDR2 from the germline V gene are MGHDK and SYGVNS. V was shortened by 3 bases and J by 4 bases, with 15 bases between the two germline ends. The CDR3 is 15 amino acids. The CDR3 DNA reads as TGTGCCAGCAGTGATTCCGGATTCCACCCCACTGAAGCTTTCTTT. The encoded protein is CASSDSGFHPTEAFF.

The chain has TRBV18 and TRBJ1-1; 7 bases agree with TRBD1. CDR3 size: 16 residues. Unmatched junction bases numbered 10, after V lost 2 bases and J lost 4 bases. Germline CDR1 KGHSH, CDR2 LQKENI. Here the CDR3 reads CASSPARGQSPTEAFF. In DNA form, the CDR3 reads TGTGCCAGCTCACCAGCTAGGGGGCAATCGCCCACTGAAGCTTTCTTT.

The V call is TRBV27, the J call TRBJ1-5; TRBD1 is a possible D gene (5 bases). V was clipped by 8 bases and J by 6 bases, with 14 bases between them. This CDR3 has 13 amino acids. Germline V gives CDR1 MNHEY, CDR2 SMNVEV (reference sequence). The chain's CDR3 is CASGTQGGQPQHF. In nucleotides, the CDR3 is TGTGCCAGCGGGACCCAAGGCGGTCAGCCCCAGCATTTT.

The chain links TRBV5-1 to TRBJ2-7, with 8 bases lining up with TRBD2. Germline CDR1 and CDR2: SGHRS and YFSETQ. Trimming at V came to 6 bases and at J to 6 bases, leaving 11 bases not matched to a gene. This CDR3 region has 14 residues. CDR3: CASKTLAGPLEQYF. CDR3 nucleotide sequence: TGCGCCAGCAAAACTTTAGCGGGGCCTCTCGAGCAGTACTTC.

This clone was seen just once. The chain uses TRBV15 and TRBJ2-7; no reliable D call. V was clipped by 1 base and J by 9 bases, with 16 bases between them. There are 14 residues in the CDR3. Looked up from germline, CDR1 is LNHNV and CDR2 is YYDKDF (reference sequence). The CDR3 loop is CATSRAAGFLGQYF. The CDR3 bases are TGTGCCACCAGCAGAGCCGCAGGATTCTTGGGGCAGTACTTC.

The chain combines TRBV6-5 with TRBJ2-7; 7 nucleotides line up with TRBD1. This CDR3 contains 16 residues. Trimming cost V 2 bases and J 1 base; bases outside gene matches: 8. Germline lookup yields CDR1 MNHEY and CDR2 SVGAGI. CDR3 residues: CASSYDLGGGSYEQYF. The CDR3, as DNA: TGTGCCAGCAGTTACGATTTAGGGGGCGGATCCTACGAGCAGTACTTC.

In its sample, this clone was seen a few times. V and J are TRBV7-9 and TRBJ1-5, with 8 positions matching TRBD1. This CDR3 has 15 residues. Germline V gives CDR1 SEHNR, CDR2 FQNEAQ (reference sequence). The V gene end was trimmed by 5 bases and the J gene end by 5 bases; junction bases not matched to a gene: 8. The CDR3: CASSLGTGQHQPQHF. CDR3 sequence (DNA): TGTGCCAGCAGCCTGGGGACAGGTCAGCATCAGCCCCAGCATTTT.

The chain employs TRBV7-6 and TRBJ2-7; 7 positions match TRBD1. V gave up 1 base and J gave up 2 bases; unmatched junction bases: 8. The CDR3 totals 16 residues. CDR1 SGHVS and CDR2 FNYEAQ come from the germline V gene. Here the CDR3 DNA reads TGTGCCAGCAGCTTAGTTACAGGGGAACCGACCTACGAGCAGTACTTC. Protein: CASSLVTGEPTYEQYF.

This chain links TRBV6-5 with TRBJ1-2; D unclear. Between the trimmed V and J ends, which lost 0 bases and 6 bases, there was a span of 14 bases. The CDR3 is 15 residues long. The germline CDR1 and CDR2 sequences are MNHEY and SVGAGI. The CDR3 DNA reads as TGTGCCAGCAGTTACTCGTTGCGGGTTGGCGATGGCTACACCTTC. Its protein product is CASSYSLRVGDGYTF.

This chain uses TRBV30 with TRBJ1-4; D unresolved. CDR3 size: 12 residues. Germline V gene data show CDR1 as GTSNPN and CDR2 as SVGIG (reference sequence). V was shortened by 0 bases and J by 8 bases, with 7 bases between the two germline ends. The CDR3: CAWSVQTEKLFF. The CDR3, as DNA: TGTGCCTGGAGTGTACAAACGGAAAAACTGTTTTTT.

On this clone itself: The sample holds other DNA sequences that translate to the same CDR3. The chain recombines TRBV5-1 with TRBJ2-1, with TRBD1 matching over 7 bases. CDR3 length equals 15 residues. Germline CDR1 and CDR2: SGHRS and YFSETQ. After removal of 0 bases from V and 4 bases from J, the junction contained 4 bases not matched to a gene. CDR3 nucleotides: TGCGCCAGCAGCTTGGGGGACAGAGCGTACAATGAGCAGTTCTTC. Its translation: CASSLGDRAYNEQFF.